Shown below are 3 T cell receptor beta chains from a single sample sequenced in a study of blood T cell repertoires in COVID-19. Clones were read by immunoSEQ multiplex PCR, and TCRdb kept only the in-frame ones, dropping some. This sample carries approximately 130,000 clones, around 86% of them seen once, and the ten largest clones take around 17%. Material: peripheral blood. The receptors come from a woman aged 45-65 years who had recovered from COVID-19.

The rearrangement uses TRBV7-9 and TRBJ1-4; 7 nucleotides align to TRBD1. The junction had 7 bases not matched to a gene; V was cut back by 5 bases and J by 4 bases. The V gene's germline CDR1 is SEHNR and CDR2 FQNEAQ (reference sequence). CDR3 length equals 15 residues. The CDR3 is CASSTRTGSNEKLFF. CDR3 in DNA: TGTGCCAGCAGCACGCGGACAGGAAGTAATGAAAAACTGTTTTTT.

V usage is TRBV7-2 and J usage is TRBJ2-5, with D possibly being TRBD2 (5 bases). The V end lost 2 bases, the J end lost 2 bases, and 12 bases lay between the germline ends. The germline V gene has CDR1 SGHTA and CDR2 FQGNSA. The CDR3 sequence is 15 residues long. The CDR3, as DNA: TGTGCCAGCAGCTTAAGGCAGCGGCCACAAGAGACCCAGTACTTC. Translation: CASSLRQRPQETQYF.

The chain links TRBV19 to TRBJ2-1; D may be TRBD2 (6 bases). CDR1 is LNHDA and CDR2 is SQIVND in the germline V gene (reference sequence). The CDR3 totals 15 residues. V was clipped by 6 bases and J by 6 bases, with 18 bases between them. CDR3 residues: CASRPAGSNSNEQFF. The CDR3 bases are TGTGCCAGTAGGCCGGCGGGATCCAATTCCAATGAGCAGTTCTTC. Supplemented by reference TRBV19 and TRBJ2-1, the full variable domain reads DGGITQSPKYLFRKEGQNVTLSCEQNLNHDAMYWYRQDPGQGLRLIYYSQIVNDFQKGDIAEGYSVSREKKESFPLTVTSAQKNPTAFYLCASRPAGSNSNEQFFGPGTRLTVL.